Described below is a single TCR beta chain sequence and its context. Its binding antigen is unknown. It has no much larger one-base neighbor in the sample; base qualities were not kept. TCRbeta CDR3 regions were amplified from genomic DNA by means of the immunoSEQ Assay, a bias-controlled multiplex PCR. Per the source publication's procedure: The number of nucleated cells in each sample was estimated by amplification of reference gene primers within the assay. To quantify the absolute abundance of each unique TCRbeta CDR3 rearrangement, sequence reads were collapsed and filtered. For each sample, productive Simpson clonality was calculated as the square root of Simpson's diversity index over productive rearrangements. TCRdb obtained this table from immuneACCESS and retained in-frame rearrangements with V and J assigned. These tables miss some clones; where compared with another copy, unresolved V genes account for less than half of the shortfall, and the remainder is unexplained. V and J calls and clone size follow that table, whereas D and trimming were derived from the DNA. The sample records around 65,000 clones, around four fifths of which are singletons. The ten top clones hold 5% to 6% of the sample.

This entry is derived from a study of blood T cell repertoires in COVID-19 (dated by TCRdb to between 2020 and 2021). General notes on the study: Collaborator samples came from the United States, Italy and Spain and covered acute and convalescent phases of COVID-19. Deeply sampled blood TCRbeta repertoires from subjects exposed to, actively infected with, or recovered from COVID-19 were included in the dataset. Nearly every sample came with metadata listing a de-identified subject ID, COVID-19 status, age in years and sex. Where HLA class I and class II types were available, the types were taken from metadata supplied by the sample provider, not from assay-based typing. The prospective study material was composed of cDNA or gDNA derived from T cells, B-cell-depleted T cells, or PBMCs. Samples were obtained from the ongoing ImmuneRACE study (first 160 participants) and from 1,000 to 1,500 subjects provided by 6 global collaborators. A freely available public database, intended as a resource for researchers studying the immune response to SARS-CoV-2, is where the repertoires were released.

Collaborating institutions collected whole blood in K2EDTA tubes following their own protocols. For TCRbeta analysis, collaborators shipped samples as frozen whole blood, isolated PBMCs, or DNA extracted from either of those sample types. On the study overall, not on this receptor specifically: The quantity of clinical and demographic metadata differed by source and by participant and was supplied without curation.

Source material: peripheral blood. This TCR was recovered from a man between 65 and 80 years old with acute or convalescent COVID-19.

The DNA is as follows: TGTGCCAGTACCCCGCGCCTCAGACTAGCGGGGGATCCTCAAGAGACCCAGTACTTC. Protein translation: CASTPRLRLAGDPQETQYF. This sequence uses TRBV19 and TRBJ2-5, and TRBD2 matches 12 of the central bases. Reading the germline V gene (reference sequence) gives CDR1 LNHDA and CDR2 SQIVND. The germline V and J ends show losses of 7 bases and 2 bases respectively, and no gene match explains 17 bases of the junction. Its CDR3 holds 19 amino acids, cysteine through phenylalanine. Only the CDR3 region is kept as DNA, spanning 57 bases read in frame from base 1.